Sequencing of this T cell receptor (beta chain) was carried out in a study of cytomegalovirus exposure and HLA in healthy donors. The PCR was carried out with 60 Vbeta primers and 13 Jbeta primers. Measured with immunoSEQ multiplex PCR; TCRdb has only the in-frame clones, and not every one. This sample has roughly 98,000 clones, with 65% to 85% found just once. Study findings and constraints: Some highly shared sequence variants likely arose as a pipeline artifact. A later analysis, which compared TCR beta chains of equal frequency, found the HLA-associated ones more clonally expanded.

This clone was found once. What it binds is unknown. Sample: PBMCs. This clonotype was sampled from a female donor in good health and CMV-seropositive.

CDR3 bases: TGTGCCAGTAGTGCCAAGCCCAAAAACATTCAGTACTTC. Residues: CASSAKPKNIQYF. The rearrangement links TRBV19 to TRBJ2-4; unclear D gene. CDR1 and CDR2 (germline): LNHDA, SQIVND (reference sequence). CDR3 length equals 13 residues. V gave up 5 bases and J gave up 2 bases, with 7 bases separating them.